The clone carrying this T cell receptor (beta chain) has at least ten counts. This entry belongs to a study of Graves' ophthalmopathy and Graves' hyperthyroidism. Using RNA transcripts, the TCR beta CDR3 regions were amplified. The first round was an RT-PCR with HTBI primers, and the second round was a multiplex PCR. One entry per CDR3 protein, called by TCRdb with MiXCR from the multiplex PCR reads. The sample yields approximately 480,000 distinct CDR3 sequences, roughly 14% seen once. The CDR3 totals 16 residues. V shed 2 bases, J shed 9 bases, and the junction held 6 bases outside the gene matches. The germline CDR1 and CDR2 sequences are MNHNS and SASEGT. The diagnosis combined clinical symptoms, thyroxine, TRAb, thyroid ultrasound and orbital computed tomography scans.

This chain uses TRBV6-1 with TRBJ1-6, with 11 bases fitting TRBD1. This clonotype was obtained from a woman aged 25 to 45 with Graves' ophthalmopathy. Sequenced material: blood. CDR3 in amino acids: CASSENPGTGGSPLHF. CDR3 nucleotide sequence: TGTGCCAGCAGTGAAAACCCCGGGACAGGGGGTTCACCCCTCCACTTT.